These 21 T cell receptor beta chains came from one sample sequenced in a study of OX40 agonist ivuxolimab in advanced cancers. Data came from immunoSEQ multiplex PCR; TCRdb stores just in-frame clones and leaves some out. This sample carries 90,000 or so clones, around 90% of them seen once, and the ten largest clones take less than 3.5%. The input for sequencing was CD4+ or CD8+ T cells sorted from blood, taken in a trial of the OX40 agonist ivuxolimab. The receptors shown here come from an adult with an advanced solid tumor such as melanoma, head and neck, liver or kidney cancer.

In DNA form, the CDR3 reads TGTGCCAGTAGTATAGGACGGGGCAATGAGCAGTTCTTC. This codes for CASSIGRGNEQFF. This sequence joins TRBV19 and TRBJ2-1; tentative D call: TRBD2 (5 bases). The V gene lost 1 base and the J gene lost 6 bases, with 7 bases spanning the gap. From germline, CDR1 is LNHDA and CDR2 SQIVND (reference sequence). This CDR3 is built from 13 residues.

This chain joins TRBV5-8 and TRBJ1-4, with D unclear. Trimming cost V 0 bases and J 6 bases, with 12 bases left between them. The CDR3 has 15 residues. Germline-derived CDR1 and CDR2 are SGHTS and YDEGEE. CDR3: CASSLGAGGDEKLFF. As DNA, the CDR3 is TGTGCCAGCAGCTTGGGGGCAGGCGGAGATGAAAAACTGTTTTTT.

The rearrangement uses TRBV5-4 and TRBJ1-5; possibly TRBD1 for D (5 bases). Germline CDR1 is SGHNT and CDR2 is YYREEE (reference sequence). Trimming removed 2 bases at V and 3 bases at J, with 12 bases between. The CDR3 covers 15 residues. Here the CDR3 reads CASSFGSGNNQPQHF. The CDR3 region has the DNA TGTGCCAGCAGCTTCGGGTCAGGGAACAATCAGCCCCAGCATTTT.

The chain has TRBV29-1 and TRBJ2-7; 8 nucleotides agree with TRBD1. This CDR3 has 12 amino acids. Germline CDR1 SQVTM, CDR2 ANQGSEA. V shed 6 bases and J 2 bases; nucleotides not matched to a gene: 3. CDR3 loop: CSVGQETYEQYF. CDR3 coding DNA: TGCAGCGTGGGACAGGAGACCTACGAGCAGTACTTC.

The J gene is TRBJ2-7, the V gene TRBV21-1; the D call TRBD1 from the table was never checked on the DNA. TRBV21-1 is assigned pseudogene status. The CDR3 is 16 amino acids. This CDR3 is CASSPYRDKKSYEQYF. The CDR3 region has the DNA TGTGCCAGCAGCCCATACCGGGACAAGAAATCCTACGAGCAGTACTTC.

For this clone: This specimen includes other DNA sequences encoding the same CDR3. V gene TRBV5-1 combines with J gene TRBJ1-1; D remains ambiguous. The V gene's germline CDR1 is SGHRS and CDR2 YFSETQ. The germline V and J ends were trimmed by 2 bases and 5 bases, with 4 bases remaining between them. The CDR3 length is 11 residues. CDR3 DNA sequence: TGCGCCAGCAGCTTTGGGACTGAAGCTTTCTTT. It is translated as CASSFGTEAFF. Full variable domain (missing parts from reference TRBV5-1 and TRBJ1-1): KAGVTQTPRYLIKTRGQQVTLSCSPISGHRSVSWYQQTPGQGLQFLFEYFSETQRNKGNFPGRFSGRQFSNSRSEMNVSTLELGDSALYLCASSFGTEAFFGQGTRLTVV.

This rearrangement joins TRBV4-1 to TRBJ1-3, with 8 nucleotides matching TRBD1. Germline loops: CDR1 MGHRA, CDR2 YSYEKL. With V trimmed by 3 bases and J by 4 bases, 8 bases remained unmatched. The CDR3 has 16 amino acids. DNA for the CDR3: TGCGCCAGCAGCCATACCCCAGGGACAGGCGGAAACACCATATATTTT. This codes for CASSHTPGTGGNTIYF.

This clone has only a few counts. The chain has TRBV30 and TRBJ1-1; D possibly corresponds to TRBD1 (5 bases). V was clipped by 4 bases and J by 4 bases, with 13 bases between them. This CDR3 contains 13 residues. Germline V gene lookup returns CDR1 GTSNPN and CDR2 SVGIG (reference sequence). The CDR3 sequence: CAWNPFGGTEAFF. CDR3 nucleotide sequence: TGTGCCTGGAACCCATTCGGGGGCACTGAAGCTTTCTTT.

This clone was picked up one time. The J gene is TRBJ2-7, the V gene TRBV29-1; 9 bases line up with TRBD1. The CDR3 length is 16 residues. CDR1 is SQVTM and CDR2 is ANQGSEA in the germline V gene. The V segment lost 7 bases and the J segment 1 base; nucleotides outside the gene matches: 14. The CDR3 DNA reads TGCAGCGCCGAGGTCCCGGGACAGGGTGGATCCTACGAGCAGTACTTC. Translating it yields CSAEVPGQGGSYEQYF.

As for this clone: Its ends do not fully match the called genes, so a read error is possible. The chain uses TRBV10-3 and TRBJ1-1; 7 bases match TRBD1. The CDR3 is 15 residues long. CDR1 and CDR2 from the germline V gene are ENHRY and SYGVKD. CDR3 in amino acids: CAVSGGTARNTEAFF. The CDR3 DNA reads as TGTGCCGTCAGTGGGGGGACAGCCAGGAACACTGAAGCTTTCTTT.

This chain links TRBV18 with TRBJ2-5, with 7 nucleotides matching TRBD1. Germline CDR1 KGHSH, CDR2 LQKENI. This CDR3 region has 15 residues. V trimming: 6 bases; J trimming: 2 bases; junction bases outside the gene matches: 9. The CDR3 DNA sequence: TGTGCCAGCTCGGGCCGACAGGGAACGCAAGAGACCCAGTACTTC. Encoded protein: CASSGRQGTQETQYF.

This chain links TRBV30 with TRBJ2-5; D is unclear. The germline V and J ends were trimmed by 1 base and 5 bases, with 8 bases remaining between them. The germline gives CDR1 GTSNPN, CDR2 SVGIG (reference sequence). The CDR3 sequence is 12 residues long. This CDR3 is CAWSGPSETQYF. DNA for the CDR3: TGTGCCTGGAGTGGTCCCTCCGAGACCCAGTACTTC.

This clone was counted between two and nine times. The chain carries TRBV19 and TRBJ1-6, with D possibly matching TRBD1 (5 bases). This CDR3 has 14 amino acids. CDR1 is LNHDA, CDR2 SQIVND, per germline (reference sequence). V shed 7 bases and J shed 7 bases, with 14 bases lying between them. CDR3 DNA: TGTGCCAGTACCCCCGGGGGGAGAAATTCACCCCTCCACTTT. Translating gives CASTPGGRNSPLHF.

The rearrangement uses TRBV19 and TRBJ2-5; D ambiguous. V was shortened by 8 bases and J by 1 base, with 11 bases between the two germline ends. This CDR3 has 13 residues. Germline CDR1 is LNHDA and CDR2 is SQIVND (reference sequence). The CDR3 reads CASGWSGQETQYF. The DNA of the CDR3 is TGTGCCAGTGGGTGGTCAGGCCAAGAGACCCAGTACTTC.

This chain links TRBV6-1 with TRBJ2-1; no reliable D call. V lost 8 bases and J lost 5, with 16 bases in between. This CDR3 spans 14 amino acids. Germline CDR1 reads MNHNS; CDR2 reads SASEGT. Here the CDR3 reads CASRSKVGNNEQFF. DNA for the CDR3: TGTGCCAGCCGCTCAAAAGTGGGGAACAATGAGCAGTTCTTC.

This sequence joins TRBV28 and TRBJ2-7; D is possibly TRBD2 (5 bases). Trimming stripped 7 bases from V and 4 bases from J, with 23 bases between. The germline CDR1 and CDR2 sequences are MDHEN and SYDVKM. This CDR3 has 16 residues. The CDR3 here is CASTALGSYSSYEQYF. The CDR3 region has the DNA TGTGCCAGCACCGCACTAGGATCCTATAGCTCGTACGAGCAGTACTTC.

This clone was picked up one time. Different DNA sequences within this sample yield the same CDR3. The chain has TRBV27 and TRBJ2-7, with 8 bases that match TRBD1. V was clipped by 2 bases and J by 1 base; unmatched bases: 4. The germline gives CDR1 MNHEY, CDR2 SMNVEV (reference sequence). The CDR3 runs to 15 residues. The CDR3 region has the DNA TGTGCCAGCAGTTTAGGGACAGGTGGTTCCTACGAGCAGTACTTC. Translated: CASSLGTGGSYEQYF.

V and J are TRBV14 and TRBJ2-7, with D possibly TRBD1 on 6 matching bases. The V gene lost 7 bases and the J gene lost 6 bases, with 10 bases spanning the gap. This CDR3 region has 11 residues. From germline, CDR1 is SGHDN and CDR2 FVKESK. The CDR3 coding sequence is TGTGCCAGCACCAGCAGGGGCGAGCAGTACTTC. This gives the protein CASTSRGEQYF.

The J gene is TRBJ2-3, the V gene TRBV7-3; 7 positions agree with TRBD2. CDR3 size: 16 residues. The V gene end was trimmed by 3 bases and the J gene end by 2 bases; junction bases not matched to a gene: 8. CDR1 and CDR2 (germline): SGHTA, FQGTGA. In nucleotides, the CDR3 is TGTGCCAGCAGCTTGGAGGGAGGGGCTCCCACAGATACGCAGTATTTT. It encodes CASSLEGGAPTDTQYF.

The gene calls are TRBV5-8 and TRBJ2-7; D is uncertain. The V end lost 4 bases, the J end lost 5 bases, and 22 bases lay between the germline ends. CDR3 length: 16 residues. The germline CDR1 and CDR2 sequences are SGHTS and YDEGEE. This CDR3 reads CASSLLGGRVENEQYF. The CDR3 DNA reads TGTGCCAGCAGCCTACTTGGTGGACGGGTAGAAAACGAGCAGTACTTC.

The J gene is TRBJ1-4, the V gene TRBV9, with 9 bases identical to TRBD1. With V trimmed by 3 bases and J by 3 bases, 3 bases remained unmatched. The CDR3 length is 15 residues. The V gene's germline CDR1 is SGDLS and CDR2 YYNGEE. This chain's CDR3 is CASSAGTGSNEKLFF. CDR3 nucleotides: TGTGCCAGCAGCGCGGGGACAGGGTCTAATGAAAAACTGTTTTTT.